This T cell receptor beta chain was captured in a study of OX40 agonist ivuxolimab in advanced cancers. Looking at the study overall: Treatment of patients was with ivuxolimab, an agonistic anti-OX40 (CD134) antibody. Recorded diagnoses for dose-escalation patients were hepatocellular carcinoma, melanoma, renal cell or head and neck cancer. The study, taken as a whole, reports: The antigen specificity of the peripheral T cells (those that were expanded) was not determined.

Assay: immunoSEQ multiplex PCR; the TCRdb copy retains only in-frame clones and omits some. Of about 19,000 clones listed, about 86% are singletons. A note on this clone: The antigen remains unidentified.

The ends lost 2 bases at V and 4 bases at J; junction bases unmatched: 5. The CDR3 sequence is 15 residues long. Germline V gene lookup returns CDR1 SGHRS and CDR2 YFSETQ. The receptor was isolated from an adult with an advanced solid tumor such as melanoma, head and neck, liver or kidney cancer. The specimen comprised CD4+ or CD8+ T cells sorted from blood, sampled in a trial of the OX40 agonist ivuxolimab. The J gene is TRBJ2-5, the V gene TRBV5-1; TRBD2 matches at 10 bases. As DNA, the CDR3 is TGCGCCAGCAGCTTTAGCGGGAGGATGGGAGAGACCCAGTACTTC. Translation gives CASSFSGRMGETQYF.